The entry below describes one T cell receptor beta chain. What it binds is unknown. This sample is part of a study of early T cells in non-severe SARS-CoV-2 infection. The wider study: Sequencing of bulk RNA from unsorted whole blood was done, without chain pairing. Findings and limits, study-wide: Matching results from VDJdb favored anti-spike CD8 responses, leaving private and CD4 specificities undetected.

The protocol attached unique molecular identifiers to individual cDNA molecules. TCRdb re-derived calls from the 5' RACE reads in MiXCR, one entry per CDR3 protein. The data show some 54,000 distinct CDR3 sequences, more than 8.5% seen once. Trimming took 1 base from V and 3 from J; bases not matched to a gene: 11. This CDR3 is 17 amino acids long. Looked up from germline, CDR1 is LGHDT and CDR2 is YNNKEL (reference sequence). The V call is TRBV3-1, the J call TRBJ2-7, with TRBD1 matching 8 bases. Sequencing was carried out using whole blood. The receptor comes from an adult who was a healthcare worker with PCR-confirmed SARS-CoV-2 infection or an uninfected control (not recorded which). CDR3 sequence: CASSQGVGGQVVYEQYF. The CDR3 region has the DNA TGTGCCAGCAGCCAAGGAGTAGGGGGACAGGTCGTCTACGAGCAGTACTTC.